These 13 T cell receptor beta chains were all obtained from the same sample, sequenced in a study of tumor-infiltrating lymphocytes in primary liver carcinoma. Germline DNA was also extracted, with blood RNA taken from unsorted whole blood. A constant-region primer served to make TCR beta cDNA from roughly 540 ng total RNA. Slightly modified ARM-PCR with three nested multiplex PCR rounds yielded TCR beta libraries. The first two PCR rounds used TRBV1-TRBV30 forward primers with a C-beta reverse primer, about 10 cycles each. Each CDR3 protein is one row after TCRdb ran MiXCR on the multiplex PCR reads. Here the sample spans more than 150,000 distinct CDR3 sequences, roughly 60% being singletons. Sequences were obtained from peripheral blood. The source is a middle-aged man with primary liver carcinoma and hepatitis B virus infection.

Concerning this clonotype itself: A read error may be the cause here, since a much bigger clone is one base away. The V gene is TRBV11-2, the J gene TRBJ2-1; the match to TRBD1 covers 8 bases. This CDR3 region has 13 residues. Per the germline V gene, CDR1 is SGHAT and CDR2 is FQNNGV. The CDR3 loop is CTSSFPGGREQFF. CDR3 DNA: TGTACCAGCAGCTTCCCAGGGGGCAGGGAGCAGTTCTTC.

In the case of this clonotype: One end of the junction is discordant with germline, which a read error may explain. The chain is built from TRBV11-2 and TRBJ2-6; 8 bases line up with TRBD1. The germline V gene has CDR1 SGHAT and CDR2 FQNNGV. The CDR3 spans 15 residues. CDR3 loop: CASSWTGIGVNVLTF. DNA for the CDR3: TGTGCCAGCAGCTGGACAGGGATTGGGGTCAACGTCCTGACTTTC.

This clonotype has just a few counts. The V and J genes are TRBV6-5 and TRBJ1-2; D perhaps matches TRBD1 (6 bases). In germline, CDR1 is MNHEY, CDR2 SVGAGI. Trimming pared 1 base from V and 6 bases from J, leaving 9 bases between. This CDR3 is built from 13 residues. The CDR3, as DNA: TGTGCCAGCAGTTACTGGGGGCAGGATGGCTACACCTTC. Translating gives CASSYWGQDGYTF.

The gene calls are TRBV4-1 and TRBJ1-5; 7 bases line up with TRBD1. Germline loops: CDR1 MGHRA, CDR2 YSYEKL. With 3 bases clipped from V and 0 bases from J, the junction kept 2 bases outside the gene matches. The CDR3 length is 15 residues. The chain's CDR3 is CASSHDRDSNQPQHF. Here the CDR3 DNA reads TGCGCCAGCAGCCATGACAGGGATAGCAATCAGCCCCAGCATTTT.

This clonotype showed up just a few times. This chain connects TRBV14 to TRBJ2-6; 9 bases agree with TRBD2. The CDR3 totals 16 residues. The germline V gene encodes CDR1 SGHDN and CDR2 FVKESK. V shed 4 bases and J 4 bases; nucleotides not matched to a gene: 5. CDR3 sequence reads: CASSPGTSSGANVLTF. DNA of the CDR3: TGTGCCAGCAGCCCGGGGACTAGCTCCGGGGCCAACGTCCTGACTTTC.

This chain links TRBV12-3 or TRBV12-4 with TRBJ2-5; no reliable D call. Trimming left V 3 bases short and J 5 bases short, with 7 bases between. CDR3 size: 12 residues. For the CDR3, the DNA is TGTGCCAGCAGTTTGCACGGGGAGACCCAGTACTTC. It translates to CASSLHGETQYF.

Worth noting for this clonotype: A much larger clone differs by one base, so this may be a read error. CDR3 protein: CASRLGAVGNEQFF. In DNA, the CDR3 is TGTGCCAGCAGATTGGGGGCGGTGGGCAATGAGCAGTTCTTC. V is TRBV5-6 and J is TRBJ2-1; tentatively, D is TRBD1 (6 bases). This CDR3 has 14 amino acids. In germline, CDR1 is SGHDT, CDR2 YYEEEE.

The V gene is TRBV4-1, the J gene TRBJ2-7; D possibly corresponds to TRBD2 (7 bases). The CDR3 is made up of 16 amino acids. The V gene lost 2 bases and the J gene lost 1 base, with 15 bases spanning the gap. Germline V lookup: CDR1 MGHRA, CDR2 YSYEKL. CDR3 DNA sequence: TGCGCCAGCAGCCAACGGGCGGGGGCAGATTCCTACGAGCAGTACTTC. Translating it yields CASSQRAGADSYEQYF.

A word on this clonotype: Being one base from a much bigger clone, this may be a read error. The genes are TRBV11-2 and TRBJ2-2; D is unclear. Germline lookup yields CDR1 SGHAT and CDR2 FQNNGV. This CDR3 spans 14 amino acids. Trimming left V 4 bases short and J 6 bases short, with 12 bases between. The CDR3, as DNA: TGTGCCAGCAGCTCAGATTATGCGGCCGGGGAGCTGTTTTTT. Amino acid sequence: CASSSDYAAGELFF. The full variable domain, with the rest looked up from reference TRBV11-2 and TRBJ2-2, is EAGVAQSPRYKIIEKRQSVAFWCNPISGHATLYWYQQILGQGPKLLIQFQNNGVVDDSQLPKDRFSAERLKGVDSTLKIQPAKLEDSAVYLCASSSDYAAGELFFGEGSRLTVL.

The chain couples TRBV12-3 or TRBV12-4 to TRBJ2-1; D is ambiguous. The CDR3 is 16 residues long. Trimming took off 2 bases at V and 3 bases at J, with 14 bases between the two ends. The CDR3 is CASSLKVTGDYNEQFF. CDR3 nucleotides: TGTGCCAGCAGTTTAAAAGTTACCGGCGACTACAATGAGCAGTTCTTC.

This clonotype was seen only a few times. The chain employs TRBV6-5 and TRBJ2-7, with D possibly matching TRBD2 (5 bases). CDR3 length: 14 residues. Germline V CDR1 and CDR2: MNHEY, SVGAGI. Trimming left V 6 bases short and J 0 bases short, with 12 bases between. The CDR3 here is CASSPSRASYEQYF. CDR3 in DNA: TGTGCCAGCAGCCCCTCGCGGGCCTCCTACGAGCAGTACTTC.

Concerning this clonotype: A read error may account for a junction end that differs from germline. The rearrangement links TRBV11-2 to TRBJ2-2, with a possible D match to TRBD1 (6 bases). Per the germline V gene, CDR1 is SGHAT and CDR2 is FQNNGV. The CDR3 runs to 16 residues. As DNA, the CDR3 is TGTGCCAGCAGCGCCCCGGGACAATCAAACACTGGGGAGCTGCTTTTT. Protein product: CASSAPGQSNTGELLF.

This chain joins TRBV14 and TRBJ1-5; D perhaps matches TRBD1 (6 bases). Trimming removed 4 bases from V and 1 base from J, with 17 bases in between. Germline V CDR1 and CDR2: SGHDN, FVKESK. This CDR3 spans 17 amino acids. This CDR3 reads CASSPPVGGGSNQPQHF. The CDR3 DNA is TGTGCCAGCAGCCCTCCCGTAGGGGGGGGGAGCAATCAGCCCCAGCATTTT.